This record covers a single T cell receptor beta chain. Its antigen is unknown. This sample stems from a study of shared clonotypes between healthy human individuals. Overall study: Per donor, three plates held CD4 naive cells, three held CD4 memory, two held CD8 naive and one held CD8 memory.

Study findings and constraints: Donor scarcity curtailed the genetic and exposure-history diversity represented herein.

The CDR3 extends over 15 amino acids. CDR1 and CDR2 (germline): MGHDK, SYGVNS. Trimming shortened V by 5 bases and J by 4 bases, and 15 bases separated the two germline ends. Sequencing was at deep level. This table comes from immunoSEQ multiplex PCR, and its TCRdb copy is limited to in-frame clones, with some not included. The data hold more than 200,000 clones, with approximately 65% observed a single time. The specimen sequenced was memory CD4+ T cells sorted from blood. Specified subset: CD45RA-negative fraction. The clonotype originates from a man aged 25-45 years in good health. This chain connects TRBV25-1 to TRBJ2-1; tentative D call: TRBD2 (6 bases). The CDR3 loop is CASSQESGSYNEQFF. The CDR3 DNA follows: TGTGCCAGCAGTCAAGAGAGCGGGTCTTACAATGAGCAGTTCTTC. Supplemented by reference TRBV25-1 and TRBJ2-1, the full variable domain reads EADIYQTPRYLVIGTGKKITLECSQTMGHDKMYWYQQDPGMELHLIHYSYGVNSTEKGDLSSESTVSRIRTEHFPLTLESARPSHTSQYLCASSQESGSYNEQFFGPGTRLTVL.